Presented here are 3 T cell receptor beta chains from one specimen sequenced in a study of vaccination effects on CD4 cells after COVID-19. CD4+ T cells specific for antigen were expanded with viral peptide pools by the ViraFEST assay before sequencing. CD4+ T cells were isolated after roughly nine days of culture. These receptors' targets are unknown. The table came from immunoSEQ multiplex PCR; TCRdb's copy has only in-frame clones and leaves some out. Among over 50,000 clones listed, roughly 80% were seen once. The sequenced sample was CD4+ T cells from PBMCs cultured with HCoV-229E spike peptides, obtained before COVID-19 vaccination. The receptor source for this set is a human donor who received a COVID-19 vaccine.

The V call is TRBV5-8, the J call TRBJ2-1; D gene ambiguous. V lost 4 bases and J lost 5, with 10 bases in between. Germline V gives CDR1 SGHTS, CDR2 YDEGEE. There are 13 residues in the CDR3. The CDR3 sequence is CASSAGRNNEQFF. The CDR3, as DNA: TGTGCCAGCAGCGCAGGCAGGAACAATGAGCAGTTCTTC.

This clone was recorded only once. The chain couples TRBV6-4 to TRBJ2-7; 10 nucleotides align to TRBD1. Germline lookup yields CDR1 MRHNA and CDR2 SNTAGT. V shed 3 bases and J 0 bases; nucleotides not matched to a gene: 17. CDR3 size: 20 residues. The CDR3 reads CASSEGTPGQGPLSSYEQYV. The CDR3 DNA sequence: TGTGCCAGCAGTGAAGGGACGCCGGGACAGGGGCCTCTCAGCTCCTACGAGCAGTACGTC.

This CDR3 reads CASSLRTTGTGGAADTQYF. CDR3 DNA sequence: TGTGCCAGCAGCCTGAGGACCACCGGGACAGGGGGTGCTGCAGATACGCAGTATTTT. This chain connects TRBV6-2 or TRBV6-3 to TRBJ2-3; 11 nucleotides line up with TRBD1. CDR3 length: 19 amino acids. Germline V gene data show CDR1 as MNHEY and CDR2 as SVGEGT. V shed 6 bases, J shed 4 bases, and the junction held 18 bases outside the gene matches.